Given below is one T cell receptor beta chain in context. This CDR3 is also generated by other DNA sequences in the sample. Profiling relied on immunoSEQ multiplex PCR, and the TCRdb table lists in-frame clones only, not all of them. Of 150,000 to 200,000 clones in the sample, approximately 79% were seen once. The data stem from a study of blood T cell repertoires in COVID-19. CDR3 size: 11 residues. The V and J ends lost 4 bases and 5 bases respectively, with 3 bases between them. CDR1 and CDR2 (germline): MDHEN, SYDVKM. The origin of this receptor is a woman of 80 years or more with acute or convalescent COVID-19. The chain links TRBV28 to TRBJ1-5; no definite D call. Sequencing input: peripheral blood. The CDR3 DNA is TGTGCCAGCAGTTCTTATCAGCCCCAGCATTTT. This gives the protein CASSSYQPQHF.